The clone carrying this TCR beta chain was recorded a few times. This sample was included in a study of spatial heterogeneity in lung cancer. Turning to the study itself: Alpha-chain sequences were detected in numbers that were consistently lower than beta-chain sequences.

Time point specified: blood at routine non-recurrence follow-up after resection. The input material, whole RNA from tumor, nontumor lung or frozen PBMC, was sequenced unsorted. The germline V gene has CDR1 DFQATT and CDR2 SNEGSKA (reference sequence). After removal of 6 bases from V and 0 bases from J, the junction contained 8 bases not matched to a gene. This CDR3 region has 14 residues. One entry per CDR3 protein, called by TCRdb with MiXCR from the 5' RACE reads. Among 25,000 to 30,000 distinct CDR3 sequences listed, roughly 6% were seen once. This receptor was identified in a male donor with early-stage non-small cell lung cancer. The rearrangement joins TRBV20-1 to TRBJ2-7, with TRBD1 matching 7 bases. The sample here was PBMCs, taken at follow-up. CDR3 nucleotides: TGCAGTGCCACAGACAGGGATATCTCCTACGAGCAGTACTTC. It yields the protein CSATDRDISYEQYF.